This is a list of T cell receptor beta chains from one sample in a study of T cells in tumors after PD-1 blockade. The assay was immunoSEQ multiplex PCR, and TCRdb's table has in-frame clones only and misses some. The sample shows about 63,000 clones, approximately 79% of them seen only once. The specimen was PBMCs, collected after anti-PD-1 treatment. The receptors were gathered from a human donor with basal cell carcinoma. CDR3s include the opening cysteine and the closing phenylalanine or tryptophan. A D gene is named only where the DNA matches it firmly. Only part of the rows carry a size: once, few, many, or a class if the clone is expanded.

few	TRBD1	14	TRBV10-3	TRBJ2-1	TGTGCCATCAGCTCCGGACAGGCGTACAATGAGCAGTTCTTC	CAISSGQAYNEQFF
.	TRBD2	15	TRBV5-1	TRBJ2-3	TGCGCCAGCAGCAAAGGACTAGCGGGCACAGATACGCAGTATTTT	CASSKGLAGTDTQYF
.	TRBD2	15	TRBV5-1	TRBJ2-7	TGCGCCAGCAGCTTGGGGGGGACTAGCAGCTACGAGCAGTACTTC	CASSLGGTSSYEQYF
.	.	13	TRBV5-1	TRBJ2-7	TGCGCCAGCAGCGGAAGGGTCTCCTACGAGCAGTACTTC	CASSGRVSYEQYF
.	.	15	TRBV13	TRBJ2-1	TGTGCCAGCAGCTCCACGGCACGCTCCTACAATGAGCAGTTCTTC	CASSSTARSYNEQFF
.	TRBD2	14	TRBV7-9	TRBJ2-7	TGTGCCAGCAGCCTTGGGGGGGGGACCGACGAGCAGTACTTC	CASSLGGGTDEQYF
.	TRBD2	16	TRBV7-6	TRBJ2-3	TGTGCCAGCAGCCCGGGACTAGTTTTTAGGGGGGATACGCAGTATTTT	CASSPGLVFRGDTQYF
.	TRBD1	16	TRBV7-9	TRBJ1-3	TGTGCCAGCAGCTTAGCCTGGACAGGAACTGGAAACACCATATATTTT	CASSLAWTGTGNTIYF
.	.	13	TRBV11-3	TRBJ1-1	TGTGCCAGCAGCCCGGGAGTGGACACTGAAGCTTTCTTT	CASSPGVDTEAFF
.	TRBD2	16	TRBV29-1	TRBJ2-3	TGCAGCGTTGTATTGGGTAGCGGGCGAGGGAGAGATACGCAGTATTTT	CSVVLGSGRGRDTQYF
.	.	13	TRBV10-3	TRBJ1-1	TGTGCCATCCAGCGGCAAATGAACACTGAAGCTTTCTTT	CAIQRQMNTEAFF
few	TRBD1	13	TRBV2	TRBJ2-7	TGTGCCAGCAGTGAAAAGGGGGCCAGCGAGCAGTACTTC	CASSEKGASEQYF
.	TRBD2	15	TRBV6-5	TRBJ2-2	TGTGCCAGCAGTTACGGTGGGCGGGGGGATCGTGAGCTGTTTTTT	CASSYGGRGDRELFF
once	.	16	TRBV3-1/TRBV3-2	TRBJ1-1	TGTGCCAGCAGCAAAGGGCAGGGCGCAGGGAACACTGAAGCTTTCTTT	CASSKGQGAGNTEAFF
.	.	15	TRBV3-1/TRBV3-2	TRBJ2-5	TGTGCCAGCAGCCAGATCGGACGCATACAAGAGACCCAGTACTTC	CASSQIGRIQETQYF
few	.	14	TRBV28	TRBJ2-2	TGTGCCAGCAGGGTAGCGGAGAACACCGGGGAGCTGTTTTTT	CASRVAENTGELFF
few	TRBD2	17	TRBV5-6	TRBJ2-1	TGTGCCAGCACCCGCCGGCTAGCGGGGGTTCGATACAATGAGCAGTTCTTC	CASTRRLAGVRYNEQFF
.	TRBD2	18	TRBV4-1	TRBJ2-1	TGCGCCAGCAGCCAAGAGGCTAGCGGGGGGGCCCTCTACAATGAGCAGTTCTTC	CASSQEASGGALYNEQFF
.	TRBD1	15	TRBV9	TRBJ1-6	TGTGCCAGCAGCGCCCAGGGGGGTCCTAATTCACCCCTCCACTTT	CASSAQGGPNSPLHF
.	.	15	TRBV19	TRBJ1-1	TGTGCCAGTACCCAAAGGGGTGTTGTAGGCACTGAAGCTTTCTTT	CASTQRGVVGTEAFF
.	TRBD2	15	TRBV5-4	TRBJ2-3	TGTGCCAGCAGCTCCCCCGGACTAGCGGCGGGGACGCAGTATTTT	CASSSPGLAAGTQYF
once	.	14	TRBV5-1	TRBJ1-1	TGCGCCAGCAGCTTGACAGGGTTTAACACTGAAGCTTTCTTT	CASSLTGFNTEAFF
.	TRBD1	16	TRBV6-2/TRBV6-3	TRBJ2-2	TGTGCCAGCAGTTCCAGGACAGGGGGCAACACCGGGGAGCTGTTTTTT	CASSSRTGGNTGELFF
.	.	14	TRBV6-5	TRBJ1-5	TGTGCCAGCACCGAGGTGGAGACGTATCAGCCCCAGCATTTT	CASTEVETYQPQHF
.	.	11	TRBV7-8	TRBJ1-1	TGTGCCAGCAGCTTAGGGGGTGAAGCTTTCTTT	CASSLGGEAFF
.	.	14	TRBV28	TRBJ1-6	TGTGCCACTAGGGAGAGCTCCTATAATTCACCCCTCCACTTT	CATRESSYNSPLHF
.	TRBD2	17	TRBV23-1	TRBJ2-7	TGCGCCAGCAGTCAGGGGGGGACCTTTTGCCATTCGTGCGAGCAGTACTTC	CASSQGGTFCHSCEQYF
few	.	13	TRBV12-3/TRBV12-4	TRBJ2-7	TGTGCCAGCAGTGCGGGCCAACCCTACGAGCAGTACTTC	CASSAGQPYEQYF
.	TRBD1	16	TRBV27	TRBJ2-7	TGTGCCAGCAGTTCAACCGGGACAGGGAGCTCCTACGAGCAGTACTTC	CASSSTGTGSSYEQYF
.	.	13	TRBV5-3	TRBJ1-2	TGTGCCAGACTAGAGCAGGGCTCTCCAGGCTACACCTTC	CARLEQGSPGYTF
few	.	14	TRBV5-1	TRBJ1-1	TGCGCCAGCAGCCTCCCAGGGTCTAGGGGTGAAGCTTTCTTT	CASSLPGSRGEAFF
.	TRBD2	16	TRBV5-1	TRBJ2-7	TGCGCCAGCAGCTGGACCTTAGCGGGGGGTACCTACGAGCAGTACTTC	CASSWTLAGGTYEQYF
.	.	16	TRBV9	TRBJ1-1	TGTGCCAGCAGCGTACGGCCGGAGGGAAGGAACACTGAAGCTTTCTTT	CASSVRPEGRNTEAFF
few	.	16	TRBV30	TRBJ1-2	TGTGCCTGGGACGCATCGGGCAGTTTACGAACTTATGGCTACACCTTC	CAWDASGSLRTYGYTF
.	.	14	TRBV6-6	TRBJ1-5	TGTGCCAGCAGTGGTGTAAGGGTAGGGCAGCCCCAGCATTTT	CASSGVRVGQPQHF
.	TRBD1	15	TRBV7-8	TRBJ2-7	TGTGCCAGCAGCACGACAGGGGGAGTAGGTTACGAGCAGTACTTC	CASSTTGGVGYEQYF
.	TRBD2	15	TRBV3-1/TRBV3-2	TRBJ2-7	TGTGCCAGCAGCCCCGGGACTAGCGGGGGGGCCGGGCAGTACTTC	CASSPGTSGGAGQYF
.	TRBD2	15	TRBV5-1	TRBJ2-7	TGCGCCAGCAGCCAAGGGGGACTAGCGCTCTACGAGCAGTACTTC	CASSQGGLALYEQYF
.	TRBD1	13	TRBV2	TRBJ2-1	TGTGCCAGCAGTGTACCGGGACAGGGGAAGAAGATCTTC	CASSVPGQGKKIF
.	.	12	TRBV12-5	TRBJ1-3	TGTGCTAGTGGTTTGATCGGAAACACCATATATTTT	CASGLIGNTIYF
.	TRBD1	16	TRBV28	TRBJ1-2	TGTGCCAGCAGGCGTCCCGGGACAGGGGTCAACTATGGCTACACCTTC	CASRRPGTGVNYGYTF
.	.	16	TRBV2	TRBJ1-2	TGTGCCAGCAGTGGTTTTCAGGGGACCCTGTCCTATGGCTACACCTTC	CASSGFQGTLSYGYTF
.	TRBD2	17	TRBV7-2	TRBJ2-3	TGTGCCAGCAGCTTAGTAGGCCTAGCGGGGGGGCGAGATACGCAGTATTTT	CASSLVGLAGGRDTQYF
once	.	12	TRBV2	TRBJ1-3	TGTGCCAGCAGTGACCAGGGAAACACCATATATTTT	CASSDQGNTIYF
.	.	13	TRBV18	TRBJ1-4	TGTGCCAGCTCATCATCCGTGGATGAAAAACTGTTTTTT	CASSSSVDEKLFF
.	.	15	TRBV3-1/TRBV3-2	TRBJ2-7	TGTGCCAGCAGCCAACGGCAGGGGCGCACCCACGAGCAGTACTTC	CASSQRQGRTHEQYF